The source of this T cell receptor (beta chain) is a study of cytomegalovirus exposure and HLA in healthy donors. Study-wide results and caveats: Common viral pathogens seemed, in a later analysis, to connect with several of the most significant clusters.

PCR involved 60 Vbeta and 13 Jbeta primers. Data came from immunoSEQ multiplex PCR; TCRdb stores just in-frame clones and leaves some out. This sample has roughly 100,000 clones, with around 85% found just once. These donors, healthy bone marrow donors, were studied. CDR3 size: 16 residues. Trimming cost V 0 bases and J 1 base, with 9 bases left between them. The germline gives CDR1 MNHEY, CDR2 SMNVEV (reference sequence). A remark on this clone: Antigen unknown.

What was sequenced was PBMCs. The J gene is TRBJ1-4, the V gene TRBV27; no definite D call. This TCR came from a man aged 55 to 70 in good health and CMV-seronegative. The CDR3 DNA sequence: TGTGCCAGCAGTTTATCGGGCGCAGGAACTAATGAAAAACTGTTTTTT. Translating it yields CASSLSGAGTNEKLFF.